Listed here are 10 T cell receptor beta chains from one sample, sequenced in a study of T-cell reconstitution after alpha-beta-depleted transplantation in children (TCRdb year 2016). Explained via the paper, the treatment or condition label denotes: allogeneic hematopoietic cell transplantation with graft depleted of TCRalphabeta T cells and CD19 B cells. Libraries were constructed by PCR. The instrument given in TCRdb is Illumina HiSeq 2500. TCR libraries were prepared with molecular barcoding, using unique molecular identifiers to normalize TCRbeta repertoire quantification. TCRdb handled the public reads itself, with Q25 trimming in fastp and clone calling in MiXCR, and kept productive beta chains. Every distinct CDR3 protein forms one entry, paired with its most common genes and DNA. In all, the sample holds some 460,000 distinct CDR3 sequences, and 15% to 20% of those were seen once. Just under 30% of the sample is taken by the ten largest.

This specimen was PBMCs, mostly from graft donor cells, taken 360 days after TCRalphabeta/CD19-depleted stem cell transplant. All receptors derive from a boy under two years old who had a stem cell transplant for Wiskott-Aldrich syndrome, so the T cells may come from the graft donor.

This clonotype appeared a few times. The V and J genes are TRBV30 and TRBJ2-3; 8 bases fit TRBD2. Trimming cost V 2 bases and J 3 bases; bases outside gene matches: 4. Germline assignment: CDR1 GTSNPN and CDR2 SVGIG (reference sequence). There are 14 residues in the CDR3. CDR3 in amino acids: CAWSSGRGTDTQYF. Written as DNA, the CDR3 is TGTGCCTGGAGTAGCGGGAGAGGTACAGATACGCAGTATTTT. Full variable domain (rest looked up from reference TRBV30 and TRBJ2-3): SQTIHQWPATLVQPVGSPLSLECTVEGTSNPNLYWYRQAAGRGLQLLFYSVGIGQISSEVPQNLSASRPQDRQFILSSKKLLLSDSGFYLCAWSSGRGTDTQYFGPGTRLTVL.

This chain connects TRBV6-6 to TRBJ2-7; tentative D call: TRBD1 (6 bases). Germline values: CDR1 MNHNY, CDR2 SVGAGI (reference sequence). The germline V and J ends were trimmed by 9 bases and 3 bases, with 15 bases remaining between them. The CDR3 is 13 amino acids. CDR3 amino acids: CASNYRALYEQYF. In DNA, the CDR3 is TGTGCCAGTAACTACAGGGCTCTCTACGAGCAGTACTTC.

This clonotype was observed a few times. The CDR3 loop reads CASSYGQGLYGYTF. CDR3 sequence (DNA): TGTGCCAGCAGTTATGGACAGGGGCTTTATGGCTACACCTTC. The chain joins TRBV12-3 or TRBV12-4 to TRBJ1-2; TRBD1 aligns across 9 bases. This CDR3 comprises 14 residues. The V and J ends lost 4 bases and 5 bases, in that order; junction bases with no gene match: 5.

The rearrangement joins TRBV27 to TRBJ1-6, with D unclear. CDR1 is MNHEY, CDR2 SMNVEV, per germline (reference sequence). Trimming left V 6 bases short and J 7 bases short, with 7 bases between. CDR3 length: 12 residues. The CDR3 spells CASRNANSPLHF. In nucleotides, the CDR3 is TGTGCCAGCAGGAATGCGAATTCACCCCTCCACTTT.

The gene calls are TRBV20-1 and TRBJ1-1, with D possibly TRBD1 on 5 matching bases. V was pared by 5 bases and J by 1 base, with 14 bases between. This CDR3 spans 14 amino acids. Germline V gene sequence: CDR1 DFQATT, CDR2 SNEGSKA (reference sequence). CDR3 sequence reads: CSAPPYTGNTEAFF. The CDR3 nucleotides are TGCAGTGCTCCTCCCTATACAGGGAACACTGAAGCTTTCTTT.

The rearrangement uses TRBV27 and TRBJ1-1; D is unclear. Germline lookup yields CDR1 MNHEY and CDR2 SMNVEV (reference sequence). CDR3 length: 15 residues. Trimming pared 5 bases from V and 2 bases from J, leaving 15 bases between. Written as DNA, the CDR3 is TGTGCCAGCAGTCACGGAAGTAGTTTCAACACTGAAGCTTTCTTT. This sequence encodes CASSHGSSFNTEAFF.

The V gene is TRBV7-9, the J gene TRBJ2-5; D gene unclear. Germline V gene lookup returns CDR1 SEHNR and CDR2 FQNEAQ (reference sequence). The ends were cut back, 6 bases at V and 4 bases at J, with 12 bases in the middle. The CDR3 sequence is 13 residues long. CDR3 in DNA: TGTGCCAGCAGGACCTCCGACGGAGAGACCCAGTACTTC. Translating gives CASRTSDGETQYF.

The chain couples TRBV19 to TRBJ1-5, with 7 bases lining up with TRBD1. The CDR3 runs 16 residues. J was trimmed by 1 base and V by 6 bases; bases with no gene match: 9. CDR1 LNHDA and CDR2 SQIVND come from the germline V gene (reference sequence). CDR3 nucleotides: TGTGCCAGTAGCAGACGACAGGGCAGGAGCAATCAGCCCCAGCATTTT. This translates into CASSRRQGRSNQPQHF.

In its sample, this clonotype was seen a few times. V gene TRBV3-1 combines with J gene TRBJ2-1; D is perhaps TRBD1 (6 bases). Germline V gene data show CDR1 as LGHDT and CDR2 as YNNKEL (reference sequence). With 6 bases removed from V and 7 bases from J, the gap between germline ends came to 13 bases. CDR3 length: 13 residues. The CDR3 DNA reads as TGTGCCAGCAGTAGGGACAATTTAAATGAGCAGTTCTTC. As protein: CASSRDNLNEQFF.

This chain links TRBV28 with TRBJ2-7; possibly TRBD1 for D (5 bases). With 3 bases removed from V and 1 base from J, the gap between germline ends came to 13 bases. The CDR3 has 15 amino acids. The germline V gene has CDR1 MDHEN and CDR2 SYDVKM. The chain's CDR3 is CASSFPQGSSYEQYF. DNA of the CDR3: TGTGCCAGCAGTTTTCCCCAGGGATCATCCTACGAGCAGTACTTC.